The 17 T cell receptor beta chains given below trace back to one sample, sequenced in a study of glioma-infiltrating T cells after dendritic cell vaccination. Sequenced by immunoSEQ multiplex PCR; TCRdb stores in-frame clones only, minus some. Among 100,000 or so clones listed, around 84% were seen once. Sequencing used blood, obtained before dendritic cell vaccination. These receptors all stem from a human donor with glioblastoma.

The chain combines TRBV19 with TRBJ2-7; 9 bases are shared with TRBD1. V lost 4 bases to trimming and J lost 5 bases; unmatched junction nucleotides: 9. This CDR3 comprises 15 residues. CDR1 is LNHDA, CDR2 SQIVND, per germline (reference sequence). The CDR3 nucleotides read TGTGCCAGTAGTAACCCCGGGACAGGGAAAGACGAGCAGTACTTC. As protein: CASSNPGTGKDEQYF.

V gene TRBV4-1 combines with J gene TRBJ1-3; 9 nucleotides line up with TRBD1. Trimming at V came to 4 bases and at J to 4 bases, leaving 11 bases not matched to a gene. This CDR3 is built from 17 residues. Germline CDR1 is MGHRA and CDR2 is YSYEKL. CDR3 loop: CASSPATGQGSGNTIYF. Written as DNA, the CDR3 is TGCGCCAGCAGCCCAGCTACGGGACAGGGATCGGGAAACACCATATATTTT.

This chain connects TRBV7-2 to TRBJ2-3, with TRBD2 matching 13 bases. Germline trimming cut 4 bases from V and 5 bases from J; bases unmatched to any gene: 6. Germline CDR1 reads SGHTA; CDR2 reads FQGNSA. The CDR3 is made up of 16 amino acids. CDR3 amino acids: CASSSLAGGAGDTQYF. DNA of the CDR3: TGTGCCAGCAGCTCACTAGCGGGAGGGGCGGGAGATACGCAGTATTTT.

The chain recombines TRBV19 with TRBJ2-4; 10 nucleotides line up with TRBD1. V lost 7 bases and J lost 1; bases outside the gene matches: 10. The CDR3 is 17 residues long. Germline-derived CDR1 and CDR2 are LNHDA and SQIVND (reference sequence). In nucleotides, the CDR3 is TGTGCCAGTACCCAAAGGGGGACAGGGGTTGCCAAAAACATTCAGTACTTC. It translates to CASTQRGTGVAKNIQYF.

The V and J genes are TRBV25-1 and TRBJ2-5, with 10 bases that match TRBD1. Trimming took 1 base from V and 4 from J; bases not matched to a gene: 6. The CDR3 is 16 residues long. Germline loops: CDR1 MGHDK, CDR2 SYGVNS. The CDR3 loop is CASSEFGTGVRETQYF. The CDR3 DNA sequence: TGTGCCAGCAGTGAATTCGGGACAGGGGTGAGAGAGACCCAGTACTTC. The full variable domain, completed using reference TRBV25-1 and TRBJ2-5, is EADIYQTPRYLVIGTGKKITLECSQTMGHDKMYWYQQDPGMELHLIHYSYGVNSTEKGDLSSESTVSRIRTEHFPLTLESARPSHTSQYLCASSEFGTGVRETQYFGPGTRLLVL.

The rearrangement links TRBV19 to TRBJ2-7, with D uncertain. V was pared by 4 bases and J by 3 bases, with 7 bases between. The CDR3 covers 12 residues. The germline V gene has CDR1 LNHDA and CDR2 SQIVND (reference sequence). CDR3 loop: CASSNNFYEQYF. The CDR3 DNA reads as TGTGCCAGTAGTAATAACTTCTACGAGCAGTACTTC.

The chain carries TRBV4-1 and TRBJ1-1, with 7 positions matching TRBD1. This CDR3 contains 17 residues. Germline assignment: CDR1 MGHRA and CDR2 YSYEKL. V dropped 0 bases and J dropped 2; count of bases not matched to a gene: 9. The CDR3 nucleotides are TGCGCCAGCAGCCAAGACTCTCAGGGGGATCCAAACACTGAAGCTTTCTTT. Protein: CASSQDSQGDPNTEAFF.

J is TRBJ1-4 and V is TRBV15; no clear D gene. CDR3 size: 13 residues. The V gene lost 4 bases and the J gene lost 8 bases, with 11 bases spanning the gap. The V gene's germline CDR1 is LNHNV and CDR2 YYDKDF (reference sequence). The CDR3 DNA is TGTGCCACCAGCACAAACGCGCGCGAAAAACTGTTTTTT. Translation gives CATSTNAREKLFF.

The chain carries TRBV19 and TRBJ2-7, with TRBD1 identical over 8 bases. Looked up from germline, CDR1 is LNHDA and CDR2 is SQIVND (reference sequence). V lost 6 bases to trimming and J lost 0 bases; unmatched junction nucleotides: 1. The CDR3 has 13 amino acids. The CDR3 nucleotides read TGTGCCAGTAGAGGGACAGGCTCCTACGAGCAGTACTTC. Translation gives CASRGTGSYEQYF.

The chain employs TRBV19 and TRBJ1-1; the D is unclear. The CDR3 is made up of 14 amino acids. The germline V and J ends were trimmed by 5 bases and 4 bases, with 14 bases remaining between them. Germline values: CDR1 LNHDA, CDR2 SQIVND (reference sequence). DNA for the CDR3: TGTGCCAGTAGTCTGGAGAGGGAGCGCACTGAAGCTTTCTTT. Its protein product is CASSLERERTEAFF.

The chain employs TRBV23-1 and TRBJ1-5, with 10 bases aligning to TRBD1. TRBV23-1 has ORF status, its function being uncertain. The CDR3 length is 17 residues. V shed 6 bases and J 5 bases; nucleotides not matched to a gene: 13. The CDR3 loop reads CASSPDPRDRGYQPQHF. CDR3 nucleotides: TGCGCCAGCAGCCCCGATCCCCGGGACAGGGGATATCAGCCCCAGCATTTT.

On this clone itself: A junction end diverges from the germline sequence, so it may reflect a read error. The CDR3 DNA is TGTGCCAGCAGCAACACCGGGACACCGACTTTACCGAGGTTT. It translates to CASSNTGTPTLPRF. The chain links TRBV7-3 to TRBJ1-3, with D tentatively TRBD1 (6 bases). This CDR3 contains 14 residues. CDR1 and CDR2 from the germline V gene are SGHTA and FQGTGA.

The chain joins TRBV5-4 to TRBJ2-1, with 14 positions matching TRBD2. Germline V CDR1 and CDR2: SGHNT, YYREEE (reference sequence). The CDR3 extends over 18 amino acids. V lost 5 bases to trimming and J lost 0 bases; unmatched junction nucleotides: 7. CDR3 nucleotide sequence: TGTGCCAGCAGACCCGGGACTAGCGGGGGAATCTCCTACAATGAGCAGTTCTTC. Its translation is CASRPGTSGGISYNEQFF.

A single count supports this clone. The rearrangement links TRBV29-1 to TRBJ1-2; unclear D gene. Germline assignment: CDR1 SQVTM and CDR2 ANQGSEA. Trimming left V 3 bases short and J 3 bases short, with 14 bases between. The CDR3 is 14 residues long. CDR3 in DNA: TGCAGCGTTGAGGTCAGGCGTATCGACTATGGCTACACCTTC. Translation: CSVEVRRIDYGYTF.

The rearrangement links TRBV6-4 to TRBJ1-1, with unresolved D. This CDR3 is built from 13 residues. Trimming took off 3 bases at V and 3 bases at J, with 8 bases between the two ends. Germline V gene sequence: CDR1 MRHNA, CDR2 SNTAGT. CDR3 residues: CASSERYDTEAFF. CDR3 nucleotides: TGTGCCAGCAGTGAGCGGTATGACACTGAAGCTTTCTTT.

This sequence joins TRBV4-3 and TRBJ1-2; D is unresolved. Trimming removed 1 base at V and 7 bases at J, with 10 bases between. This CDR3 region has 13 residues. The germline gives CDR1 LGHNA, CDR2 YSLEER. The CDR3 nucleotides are TGCGCCAGCAGCCAAGTAGCCGGGTCTGGCTACACCTTC. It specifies CASSQVAGSGYTF.

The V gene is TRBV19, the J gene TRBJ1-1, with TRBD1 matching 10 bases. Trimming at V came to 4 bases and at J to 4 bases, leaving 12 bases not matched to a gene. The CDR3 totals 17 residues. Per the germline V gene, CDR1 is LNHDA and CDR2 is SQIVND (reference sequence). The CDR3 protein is CASSKRQGANSGTEAFF. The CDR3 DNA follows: TGTGCCAGTAGTAAAAGACAGGGGGCTAATTCTGGCACTGAAGCTTTCTTT.